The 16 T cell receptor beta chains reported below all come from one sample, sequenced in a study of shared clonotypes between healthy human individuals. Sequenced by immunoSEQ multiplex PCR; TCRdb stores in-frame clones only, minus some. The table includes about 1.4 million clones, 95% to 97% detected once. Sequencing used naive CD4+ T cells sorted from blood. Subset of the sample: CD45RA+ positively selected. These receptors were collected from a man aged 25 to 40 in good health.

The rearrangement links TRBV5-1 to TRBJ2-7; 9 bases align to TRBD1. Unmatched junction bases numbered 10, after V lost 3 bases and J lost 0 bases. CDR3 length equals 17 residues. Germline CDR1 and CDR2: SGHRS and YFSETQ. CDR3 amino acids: CASSSTTSTGGSYEQYF. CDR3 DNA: TGCGCCAGCAGCTCCACGACTTCGACAGGGGGCTCCTACGAGCAGTACTTC.

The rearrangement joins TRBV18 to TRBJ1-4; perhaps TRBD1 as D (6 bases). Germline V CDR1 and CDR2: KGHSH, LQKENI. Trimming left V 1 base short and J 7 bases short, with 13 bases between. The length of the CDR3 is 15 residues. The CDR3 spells CASSPLGGVGEKLFF. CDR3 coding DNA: TGTGCCAGCTCACCACTGGGGGGCGTTGGTGAAAAACTGTTTTTT.

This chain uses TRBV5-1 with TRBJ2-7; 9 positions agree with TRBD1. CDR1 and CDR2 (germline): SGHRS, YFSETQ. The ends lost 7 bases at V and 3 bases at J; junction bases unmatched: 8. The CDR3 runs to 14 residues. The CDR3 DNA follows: TGCGCCAGCGCGACCGGGACAGGGTTCTACGAGCAGTACTTC. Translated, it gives CASATGTGFYEQYF.

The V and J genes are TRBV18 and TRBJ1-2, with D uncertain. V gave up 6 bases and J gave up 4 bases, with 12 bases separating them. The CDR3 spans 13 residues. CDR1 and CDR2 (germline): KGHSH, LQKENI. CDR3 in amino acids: CASSLTVGYGYTF. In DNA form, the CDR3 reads TGTGCCAGCTCGCTGACTGTCGGCTATGGCTACACCTTC.

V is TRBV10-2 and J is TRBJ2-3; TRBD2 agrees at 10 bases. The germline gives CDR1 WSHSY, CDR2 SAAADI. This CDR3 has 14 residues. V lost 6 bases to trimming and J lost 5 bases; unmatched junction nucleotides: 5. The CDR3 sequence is CASRAGGLRDTQYF. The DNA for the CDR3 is TGCGCCAGCAGAGCGGGAGGGTTGCGAGATACGCAGTATTTT.

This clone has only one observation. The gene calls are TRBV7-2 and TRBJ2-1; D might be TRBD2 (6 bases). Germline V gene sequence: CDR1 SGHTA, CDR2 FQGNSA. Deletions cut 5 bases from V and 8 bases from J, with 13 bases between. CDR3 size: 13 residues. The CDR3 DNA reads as TGTGCCAGCAGCCTGGGACTCGCGTATGAGCAGTTCTTC. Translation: CASSLGLAYEQFF.

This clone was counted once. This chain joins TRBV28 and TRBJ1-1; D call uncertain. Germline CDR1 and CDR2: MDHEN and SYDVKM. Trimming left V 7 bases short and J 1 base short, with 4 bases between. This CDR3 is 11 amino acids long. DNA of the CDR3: TGTGCCAGCAAGGGGAACACTGAAGCTTTCTTT. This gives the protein CASKGNTEAFF.

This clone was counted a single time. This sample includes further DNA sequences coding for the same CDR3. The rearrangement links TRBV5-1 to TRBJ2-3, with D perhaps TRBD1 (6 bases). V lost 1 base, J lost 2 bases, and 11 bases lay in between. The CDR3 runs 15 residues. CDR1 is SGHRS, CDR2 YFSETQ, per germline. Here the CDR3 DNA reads TGCGCCAGCAGCTTGCCAGGGGTTAACACAGATACGCAGTATTTT. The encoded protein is CASSLPGVNTDTQYF.

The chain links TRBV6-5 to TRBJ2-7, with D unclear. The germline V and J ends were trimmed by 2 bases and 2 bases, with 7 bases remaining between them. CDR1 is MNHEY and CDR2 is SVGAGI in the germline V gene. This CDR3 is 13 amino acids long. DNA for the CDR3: TGTGCCAGCAGTTACACCCCCACCTACGAGCAGTACTTC. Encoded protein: CASSYTPTYEQYF.

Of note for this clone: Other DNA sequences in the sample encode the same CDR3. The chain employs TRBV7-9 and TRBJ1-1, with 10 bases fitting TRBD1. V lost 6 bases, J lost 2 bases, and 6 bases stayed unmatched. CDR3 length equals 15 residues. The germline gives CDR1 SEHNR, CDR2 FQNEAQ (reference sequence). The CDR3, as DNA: TGTGCCAGCAGTCCTGGACAGGGGGGAAACACTGAAGCTTTCTTT. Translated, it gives CASSPGQGGNTEAFF.

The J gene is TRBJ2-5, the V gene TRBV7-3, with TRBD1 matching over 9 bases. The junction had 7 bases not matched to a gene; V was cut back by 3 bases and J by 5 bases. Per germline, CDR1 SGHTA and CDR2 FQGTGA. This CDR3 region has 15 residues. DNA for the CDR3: TGTGCCAGCAGCTTGGACAGGGGCCCTTGGGAGACCCAGTACTTC. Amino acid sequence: CASSLDRGPWETQYF. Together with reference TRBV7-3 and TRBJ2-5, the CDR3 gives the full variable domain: GAGVSQTPSNKVTEKGKYVELRCDPISGHTALYWYRQSLGQGPEFLIYFQGTGAADDSGLPNDRFFAVRPEGSVSTLKIQRTERGDSAVYLCASSLDRGPWETQYFGPGTRLLVL.

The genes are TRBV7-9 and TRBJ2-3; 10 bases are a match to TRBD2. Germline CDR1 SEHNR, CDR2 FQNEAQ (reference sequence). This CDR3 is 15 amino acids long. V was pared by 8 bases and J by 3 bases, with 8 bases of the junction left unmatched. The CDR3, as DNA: TGTGCCAGCCTTGGTTCTAGCGGGAGAACAGATACGCAGTATTTT. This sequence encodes CASLGSSGRTDTQYF. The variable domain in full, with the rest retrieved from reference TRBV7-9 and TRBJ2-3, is DTGVSQNPRHKITKRGQNVTFRCDPISEHNRLYWYRQTLGQGPEFLTYFQNEAQLEKSRLLSDRFSAERPKGSFSTLEIQRTEQGDSAMYLCASLGSSGRTDTQYFGPGTRLTVL.

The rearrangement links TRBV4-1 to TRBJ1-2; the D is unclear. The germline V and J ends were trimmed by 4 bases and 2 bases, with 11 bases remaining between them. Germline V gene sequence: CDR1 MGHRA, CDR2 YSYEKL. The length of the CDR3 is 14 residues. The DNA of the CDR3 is TGCGCCAGCAGCCCCGGATGGACGAACTATGGCTACACCTTC. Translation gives CASSPGWTNYGYTF.

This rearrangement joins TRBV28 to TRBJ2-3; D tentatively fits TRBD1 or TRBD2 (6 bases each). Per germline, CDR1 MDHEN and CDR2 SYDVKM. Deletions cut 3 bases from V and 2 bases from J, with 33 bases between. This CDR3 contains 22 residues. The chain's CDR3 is CASSLPTYAGNRGGKNTDTQYF. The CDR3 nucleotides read TGTGCCAGCAGTTTGCCTACTTATGCAGGGAACCGAGGGGGGAAAAACACAGATACGCAGTATTTT.

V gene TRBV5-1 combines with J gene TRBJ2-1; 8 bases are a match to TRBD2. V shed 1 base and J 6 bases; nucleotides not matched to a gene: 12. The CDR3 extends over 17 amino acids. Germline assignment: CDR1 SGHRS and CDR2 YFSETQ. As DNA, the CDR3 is TGCGCCAGCAGCTTGTTTTCCCTTAGCGGGATCTCCAATGAGCAGTTCTTC. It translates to CASSLFSLSGISNEQFF.

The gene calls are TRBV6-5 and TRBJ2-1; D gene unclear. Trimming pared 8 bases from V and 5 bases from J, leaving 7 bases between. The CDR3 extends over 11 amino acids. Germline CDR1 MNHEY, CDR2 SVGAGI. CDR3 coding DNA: TGTGCCAGCTCAGGTAACAATGAGCAGTTCTTC. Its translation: CASSGNNEQFF.